Presented here are 30 T cell receptor beta chains from one specimen sequenced in a study of human T cells and chemical hapten exposure. Described time point: patch test 1, 2 weeks after DPC sensitization. Treatment denoted: therapeutic diphenylcyclopropenone sensitization with weekly scalp DPC. MiXCR, run by TCRdb on the RACE reads, gives a single entry per CDR3 protein. The sample records about 49,000 distinct CDR3 sequences, less than 9.5% being singletons. The sample was whole blood, taken in connection with sensitization to the hapten diphenylcyclopropenone (DPC). The receptors were gathered from a woman aged 50 to 60 with alopecia areata. Some clones in this sample may be carry-over from other donors' samples.

This clonotype was recorded at least ten times. The J gene is TRBJ1-1, the V gene TRBV7-9; D gene unclear. Germline V CDR1 and CDR2: SEHNR, FQNEAQ (reference sequence). V was shortened by 2 bases and J by 0 bases, with 7 bases between the two germline ends. The CDR3 is made up of 14 amino acids. CDR3 sequence reads: CASSLNSVNTEAFF. The CDR3 DNA sequence: TGTGCCAGCAGCTTAAATAGTGTGAACACTGAAGCTTTCTTT.

The rearrangement links TRBV11-3 to TRBJ2-1, with unresolved D. The ends were cut back, 1 base at V and 3 bases at J, with 4 bases in the middle. The CDR3 totals 13 residues. Looked up from germline, CDR1 is SGHNT and CDR2 is YENEEA. CDR3 sequence: CASSLAVYNEQFF. The CDR3 DNA reads TGTGCCAGCAGCTTAGCAGTCTACAATGAGCAGTTCTTC. The complete variable domain, with remaining parts taken from reference TRBV11-3 and TRBJ2-1, reads EAGVVQSPRYKIIEKKQPVAFWCNPISGHNTLYWYLQNLGQGPELLIRYENEEAVDDSQLPKDRFSAERLKGVDSTLKIQPAELGDSAVYLCASSLAVYNEQFFGPGTRLTVL.

The rearrangement links TRBV20-1 to TRBJ2-3; TRBD1 or TRBD2 may be the D gene (5 bases each). This CDR3 is built from 14 residues. The V gene's germline CDR1 is DFQATT and CDR2 SNEGSKA (reference sequence). The CDR3 loop reads CSSLGDGGTDTQYF. CDR3 nucleotide sequence: TGCAGCAGTCTCGGGGACGGAGGCACAGATACGCAGTATTTT.

This clonotype came up many times. The chain joins TRBV6-2 or TRBV6-3 to TRBJ2-1; TRBD1 is a possible D gene (6 bases). Germline V gene sequence: CDR1 MNHEY, CDR2 SVGEGT. The CDR3 contains 19 residues. V was clipped by 5 bases and J by 0 bases, with 23 bases between them. DNA of the CDR3: TGTGCCAGCAGTCCCAACAAAATGGACGACAGGAGCTCCTACAATGAGCAGTTCTTC. Translation: CASSPNKMDDRSSYNEQFF.

This clonotype was seen repeatedly, ten times or more. The rearrangement links TRBV20-1 to TRBJ2-2; D ambiguous. V lost 4 bases, J lost 6 bases, and 9 bases lay in between. The germline CDR1 and CDR2 sequences are DFQATT and SNEGSKA (reference sequence). This CDR3 has 12 amino acids. The CDR3 protein is CSAIDRSGELFF. DNA for the CDR3: TGCAGTGCTATAGATCGGTCCGGGGAGCTGTTTTTT.

This clonotype was observed at least ten times. In nucleotides, the CDR3 is TGTGCCAGCAGTAGACTAGCGGGAGAGGGTATCGACGAGCAGTACTTC. Translating gives CASSRLAGEGIDEQYF. The chain links TRBV3-1 to TRBJ2-7; 12 bases are a match to TRBD2. The CDR3 is made up of 16 amino acids. Germline CDR1 is LGHDT and CDR2 is YNNKEL (reference sequence). V shed 6 bases, J shed 5 bases, and the junction held 11 bases outside the gene matches.

This chain joins TRBV20-1 and TRBJ2-3; no clear D gene. The ends were cut back, 0 bases at V and 10 bases at J, with 17 bases in the middle. The germline CDR1 and CDR2 sequences are DFQATT and SNEGSKA (reference sequence). The CDR3 length is 14 residues. CDR3 nucleotide sequence: TGCAGTGCTAGAGATCGCCTAATAAGTCAGGCGCAGTATTTT. This gives the protein CSARDRLISQAQYF.

This clonotype was observed at least ten times. This chain uses TRBV7-2 with TRBJ2-3; D ambiguous. Germline V gene sequence: CDR1 SGHTA, CDR2 FQGNSA. The CDR3 runs 12 residues. Trimming took off 6 bases at V and 2 bases at J, with 6 bases between the two ends. The DNA of the CDR3 is TGTGCCAGCAGAGATAACACAGATACGCAGTATTTT. Encoded protein: CASRDNTDTQYF.

This clonotype was seen at least ten times. V is TRBV28 and J is TRBJ2-7, with 9 bases that match TRBD2. Trimming cost V 6 bases and J 8 bases; bases outside gene matches: 14. Germline CDR1 MDHEN, CDR2 SYDVKM. CDR3 length: 15 amino acids. CDR3 residues: CASRAPLAGLPQQYF. DNA of the CDR3: TGTGCCAGCAGAGCTCCTCTAGCGGGACTACCCCAGCAGTACTTC.

In this sample, this clonotype turned up many times. The J gene is TRBJ1-2, the V gene TRBV29-1; D is uncertain. This CDR3 has 14 amino acids. CDR1 SQVTM and CDR2 ANQGSEA come from the germline V gene. V shed 3 bases and J shed 5 bases, with 16 bases lying between them. CDR3 nucleotide sequence: TGCAGCGTTGAGAATACCAGAGACACGTATGGCTACACCTTC. This encodes CSVENTRDTYGYTF.

This clonotype was counted at least ten times. The genes are TRBV18 and TRBJ1-2; D may be TRBD1 (6 bases). V was shortened by 6 bases and J by 3 bases, with 14 bases between the two germline ends. This CDR3 spans 14 amino acids. Germline loops: CDR1 KGHSH, CDR2 LQKENI. Here the CDR3 DNA reads TGTGCCAGCTCGCCGAAATCAGGGGACTATGGCTACACCTTC. This translates into CASSPKSGDYGYTF. Looking up the rest from reference TRBV18 and TRBJ1-2 gives the full variable domain: NAGVMQNPRHLVRRRGQEARLRCSPMKGHSHVYWYRQLPEEGLKFMVYLQKENIIDESGMPKERFSAEFPKEGPSILRIQQVVRGDSAAYFCASSPKSGDYGYTFGSGTRLTVV.

The sample holds many counts of this clonotype. The chain links TRBV20-1 to TRBJ2-3; D gene unclear. CDR3 length: 16 residues. The V and J ends lost 6 bases and 3 bases respectively, with 22 bases between them. CDR1 and CDR2 from the germline V gene are DFQATT and SNEGSKA (reference sequence). The CDR3, as DNA: TGCAGTGCATCACCAGTGAGACCTGGTCTGACAGATACGCAGTATTTT. It codes for CSASPVRPGLTDTQYF.

This clonotype was found a few times. The junction shows a germline mismatch at one end, possibly a read error. The chain links TRBV7-2 to TRBJ2-6, with TRBD1 matching 7 bases. The CDR3 contains 19 residues. CDR1 and CDR2 (germline): SGHTA, FQGNSA. The CDR3 coding sequence is TGTGTCAGCAGCTTAAACAGGGGAGACGGTAGCTCTGGGGCCAACGTCCTGACTTTC. It is translated as CVSSLNRGDGSSGANVLTF.

This clonotype was counted ten times or more. The genes are TRBV5-1 and TRBJ1-1; D is undetermined. CDR1 and CDR2 (germline): SGHRS, YFSETQ. This CDR3 has 13 amino acids. The ends were cut back, 4 bases at V and 1 base at J, with 8 bases in the middle. The CDR3 here is CASSSRENTEAFF. Here the CDR3 DNA reads TGCGCCAGCAGCAGCAGAGAGAACACTGAAGCTTTCTTT.

The rearrangement joins TRBV28 to TRBJ2-1; D is possibly TRBD2 (6 bases). In germline, CDR1 is MDHEN, CDR2 SYDVKM. The CDR3 runs to 14 residues. The V end lost 2 bases, the J end lost 9 bases, and 14 bases lay between the germline ends. As DNA, the CDR3 is TGTGCCAGCAGTTTAGATGGAGGGAGGTCTGAGCAGTTCTTC. Its protein product is CASSLDGGRSEQFF.

V gene TRBV2 combines with J gene TRBJ1-6; tentative D call: TRBD1 (5 bases). The CDR3 covers 13 residues. Germline-derived CDR1 and CDR2 are SNHLY and FYNNEI. V was trimmed by 8 bases and J by 7 bases, leaving 12 bases between them. CDR3 nucleotide sequence: TGTGCCAGCGTGGGACGTCGGAATTCACCCCTCCACTTT. As protein: CASVGRRNSPLHF.

A few counts support this clonotype. The chain couples TRBV10-2 to TRBJ2-7, with D perhaps being TRBD1 or TRBD2 (6 bases each). Germline V gene lookup returns CDR1 WSHSY and CDR2 SAAADI. The CDR3 is made up of 15 amino acids. The V gene lost 2 bases and the J gene lost 6 bases, with 17 bases spanning the gap. CDR3 nucleotides: TGCGCCAGCAGTGAGCCTCGTAGGGGGGACCCCGAGCAGTACTTC. This gives the protein CASSEPRRGDPEQYF.

This clonotype was seen repeatedly, ten times or more. The V gene is TRBV20-1, the J gene TRBJ2-6; a weak D match, TRBD2 (5 bases). The CDR3 is 15 amino acids. Germline loops: CDR1 DFQATT, CDR2 SNEGSKA (reference sequence). V lost 0 bases and J lost 2, with 8 bases in between. CDR3 sequence: CSARDPGTGANVLTF. In DNA form, the CDR3 reads TGCAGTGCTAGAGACCCGGGGACTGGGGCCAACGTCCTGACTTTC.

This clonotype was observed many times. The genes are TRBV18 and TRBJ2-1, with D perhaps assigned TRBD1 or TRBD2 (5 bases each). V lost 4 bases and J lost 7, with 17 bases in between. The CDR3 runs to 15 residues. Germline lookup yields CDR1 KGHSH and CDR2 LQKENI. CDR3 sequence: CASSQSWDRRNEQFF. The CDR3 region has the DNA TGTGCCAGCTCACAATCCTGGGACCGCCGGAATGAGCAGTTCTTC. The entire variable domain, with the rest obtained from reference TRBV18 and TRBJ2-1, is as follows: NAGVMQNPRHLVRRRGQEARLRCSPMKGHSHVYWYRQLPEEGLKFMVYLQKENIIDESGMPKERFSAEFPKEGPSILRIQQVVRGDSAAYFCASSQSWDRRNEQFFGPGTRLTVL.

Points on this clonotype: Mismatch with germline at one junction end may stem from a read error. For the CDR3, the DNA is TGTGTCAGCGTCAGGAGCTCCTACAATGAGCAGTTCTTC. Translated, it gives CVSVRSSYNEQFF. The rearrangement uses TRBV12-3 or TRBV12-4 and TRBJ2-1; D unresolved. The CDR3 spans 13 residues.

Points on this clonotype: A read error may produce the germline difference seen at one junction end. The chain joins TRBV10-3 to TRBJ2-3, with D unresolved. CDR3 length: 13 amino acids. Germline V gene lookup returns CDR1 ENHRY and CDR2 SYGVKD. The CDR3 here is CATSRDEADTQYF. The CDR3, as DNA: TGTGCCACCAGTAGGGATGAGGCAGATACGCAGTATTTT.

This clonotype came up many times. J is TRBJ2-7 and V is TRBV4-1, with D possibly being TRBD2 (6 bases). The CDR3 contains 16 residues. V was shortened by 0 bases and J by 0 bases, with 12 bases between the two germline ends. The germline V gene has CDR1 MGHRA and CDR2 YSYEKL. The DNA of the CDR3 is TGCGCCAGCAGCCAAGATCTCTCCGGGAGCTCCTACGAGCAGTACTTC. It translates to CASSQDLSGSSYEQYF.

This clonotype came up many times. The chain employs TRBV19 and TRBJ1-4; no clear D. The V gene lost 4 bases and the J gene lost 0 bases, with 12 bases spanning the gap. The CDR3 contains 16 residues. Germline CDR1 LNHDA, CDR2 SQIVND (reference sequence). The CDR3 is CASSKNSVATNEKLFF. The CDR3 DNA reads TGTGCCAGTAGTAAAAACTCGGTTGCAACTAATGAAAAACTGTTTTTT. The full variable domain, in which reference TRBV19 and TRBJ1-4 provide the parts outside the CDR3, is DGGITQSPKYLFRKEGQNVTLSCEQNLNHDAMYWYRQDPGQGLRLIYYSQIVNDFQKGDIAEGYSVSREKKESFPLTVTSAQKNPTAFYLCASSKNSVATNEKLFFGSGTQLSVL.

This clonotype was seen many times. The rearrangement uses TRBV18 and TRBJ1-1, with D perhaps matching TRBD1 (5 bases). Germline CDR1 is KGHSH and CDR2 is LQKENI. The CDR3 extends over 14 amino acids. V shed 6 bases and J shed 0 bases, with 11 bases lying between them. CDR3 in DNA: TGTGCCAGCTCTATACAGGAAATGAACACTGAAGCTTTCTTT. It is translated as CASSIQEMNTEAFF.

The chain couples TRBV6-5 to TRBJ2-5; D is uncertain. Germline V gene lookup returns CDR1 MNHEY and CDR2 SVGAGI. The CDR3 runs 13 residues. V dropped 6 bases and J dropped 5 bases, with 13 bases sitting between them. The CDR3 spells CASSRDMGETQYF. The CDR3 nucleotides are TGTGCCAGCAGCCGCGATATGGGGGAGACCCAGTACTTC.

This clonotype was counted ten times or more. The gene calls are TRBV6-1 and TRBJ2-4, with a tentative D call TRBD1 (6 bases). Trimming cost V 0 bases and J 2 bases, with 11 bases left between them. The length of the CDR3 is 16 residues. Germline CDR1 is MNHNS and CDR2 is SASEGT. CDR3 sequence reads: CASSEADSPPKNIQYF. The CDR3 DNA is TGTGCCAGCAGTGAAGCGGACAGTCCCCCCAAAAACATTCAGTACTTC.

Concerning this clonotype itself: It is likely a read error, because the conserved phenylalanine at the end of the CDR3 is missing. The chain combines TRBV5-4 with TRBJ2-5; maybe TRBD2 (5 bases). Germline V gene lookup returns CDR1 SGHNT and CDR2 YYREEE (reference sequence). This CDR3 spans 12 amino acids. Trimming took 2 bases from V and 4 from J, leaving 6 bases between them. Here the CDR3 reads CASSFRGETQYS. In DNA, the CDR3 is TGTGCCAGCAGCTTCCGGGGAGAGACCCAGTACTCC.

This clonotype was counted ten times or more. The chain uses TRBV6-6 and TRBJ2-5; D remains ambiguous. This CDR3 spans 14 amino acids. CDR1 MNHNY and CDR2 SVGAGI come from the germline V gene (reference sequence). The V end lost 2 bases, the J end lost 1 base, and 8 bases lay between the germline ends. The DNA for the CDR3 is TGTGCCAGCAGTTACGGGAAGGTCCAAGAGACCCAGTACTTC. Amino acid sequence: CASSYGKVQETQYF.

The rearrangement uses TRBV20-1 and TRBJ2-7; 7 positions match TRBD2. This CDR3 spans 14 amino acids. Germline CDR1 is DFQATT and CDR2 is SNEGSKA (reference sequence). V trimming: 0 bases; J trimming: 6 bases; junction bases outside the gene matches: 8. This chain's CDR3 is CSARDGRAPIEQYF. CDR3 sequence (DNA): TGCAGTGCTAGAGATGGGAGGGCCCCCATCGAGCAGTACTTC.

This clonotype turned up a few times. The J gene is TRBJ2-2, the V gene TRBV20-1, with 7 bases matching TRBD1. The germline gives CDR1 DFQATT, CDR2 SNEGSKA (reference sequence). CDR3 length: 13 amino acids. Unmatched junction bases numbered 7, after V lost 6 bases and J lost 6 bases. In nucleotides, the CDR3 is TGCAGTGCCTCGACAGGGCGGGCCGGGGAGCTGTTTTTT. Protein sequence: CSASTGRAGELFF.